This TCR beta chain was obtained from a study of blood T cell repertoires in COVID-19. On the study more broadly: T cells, B-cell-depleted T cells, or PBMCs provided the cDNA or gDNA that served as material.

Original processing notes: Reference gene primer amplification gave estimated nucleated cell counts. Clones were read by immunoSEQ multiplex PCR, and TCRdb kept only the in-frame ones, dropping some. That table supplies the V and J calls and clone size; D and trimming were determined from the DNA. This sample has roughly 100,000 clones; around nine tenths occur once, and the top ten carry 5.1%. J lost 2 bases, V lost 1 base, and 6 bases had no gene match. Germline CDR1 and CDR2: SGHVS and FQNEAQ. The CDR3 has 16 residues. The V and J genes are TRBV7-8 and TRBJ2-5; 8 nucleotides align to TRBD2. The specimen sequenced was peripheral blood. The source is a human donor in a cohort sampled during active COVID-19. As DNA, the CDR3 is TGTGCCAGCAGCTTAGAGCCAGCGGGGGAGCAAGAGACCCAGTACTTC. Protein sequence: CASSLEPAGEQETQYF.